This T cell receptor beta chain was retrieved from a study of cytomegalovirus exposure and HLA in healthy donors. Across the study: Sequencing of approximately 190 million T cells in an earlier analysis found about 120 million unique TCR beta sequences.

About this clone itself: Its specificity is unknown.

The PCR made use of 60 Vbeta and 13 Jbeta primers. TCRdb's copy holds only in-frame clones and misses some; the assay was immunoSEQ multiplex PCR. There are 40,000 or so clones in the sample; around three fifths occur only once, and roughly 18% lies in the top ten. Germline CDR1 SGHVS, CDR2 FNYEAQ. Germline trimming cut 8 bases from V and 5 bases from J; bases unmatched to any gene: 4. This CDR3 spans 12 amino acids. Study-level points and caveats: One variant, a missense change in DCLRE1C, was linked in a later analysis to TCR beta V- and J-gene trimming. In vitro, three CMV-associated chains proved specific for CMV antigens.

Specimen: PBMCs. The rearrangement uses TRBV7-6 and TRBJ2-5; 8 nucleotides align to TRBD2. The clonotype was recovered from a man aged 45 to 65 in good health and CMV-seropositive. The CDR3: CASGQREETQYF. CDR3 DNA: TGTGCCAGCGGACAGCGGGAGGAGACCCAGTACTTC.